This is a list of T cell receptor beta chains from one sample in a study of beta chain features in type 1 diabetes. The data were produced by immunoSEQ multiplex PCR, yet TCRdb's version contains in-frame clones alone and is incomplete. The data hold around 120,000 clones, with roughly 17% observed a single time. Sequenced: central memory CD4+ T cells from blood. The receptors derive from a young man with type 1 diabetes. Each CDR3 is given with its conserved first and last residue. A D gene is named only where the DNA matches it firmly. Clone size appears in some rows only: once, few, many, or a class for an expanded clone.

V gene	D gene	clone size	J gene	CDR3 protein	CDR3 DNA
TRBV7-2	.	few	TRBJ1-3	CASSRFGNTIYF	TGTGCCAGCAGTCGATTCGGAAACACCATATATTTT
TRBV7-2	.	few	TRBJ2-3	CASRFGPTDIMRSDTQYF	TGTGCCAGCAGGTTCGGGCCGACGGACATTATGAGGTCAGATACGCAGTATTTT
TRBV13	TRBD2	many	TRBJ2-4	CASSSPGGRPKNIQYF	TGTGCCAGCAGCTCCCCCGGGGGGAGGCCCAAAAACATTCAGTACTTC
TRBV4-3	TRBD1	few	TRBJ1-1	CASSPPGQGRNTEAFF	TGCGCCAGCAGCCCTCCGGGACAGGGACGGAACACTGAAGCTTTCTTT
TRBV9	.	.	TRBJ2-7	CASSATLLAYEQYF	TGTGCCAGCAGCGCGACCCTCTTAGCATACGAGCAGTACTTC
TRBV5-1	TRBD2	.	TRBJ2-1	CASSLVAGGLYNEQFF	TGCGCCAGCAGCTTGGTGGCGGGAGGGCTCTACAATGAGCAGTTCTTC
TRBV4-3	TRBD2	few	TRBJ2-3	CASFGGGRAGEDTQYF	TGCGCCAGCTTTGGAGGCGGGAGGGCCGGAGAAGATACGCAGTATTTT
TRBV4-3	.	.	TRBJ2-1	CASSPQALYNEQFF	TGCGCCAGCAGCCCGCAGGCCCTTTACAATGAGCAGTTCTTC
TRBV4-3	.	.	TRBJ2-5	CASSQDILFGETQYF	TGCGCCAGCAGCCAAGATATCCTATTCGGAGAGACCCAGTACTTC
TRBV20-1	.	.	TRBJ2-1	CSALAYEQFF	TGCAGTGCCCTAGCATATGAGCAGTTCTTC
TRBV2	TRBD1	few	TRBJ2-3	CASSGSTGMADTQYF	TGTGCCAGCAGTGGGTCGACAGGGATGGCAGATACGCAGTATTTT
TRBV9	.	.	TRBJ1-3	CASSSGTNFGNTIYF	TGTGCCAGCAGTTCAGGCACGAATTTCGGAAACACCATATATTTT
TRBV14	TRBD1	.	TRBJ2-2	CASSQKRQGDTGELFF	TGTGCCAGCAGCCAAAAACGTCAGGGGGACACCGGGGAGCTGTTTTTT
TRBV29-1	.	few	TRBJ2-7	CSVGADPRGHEQYF	TGCAGCGTTGGGGCTGATCCTCGGGGACACGAGCAGTACTTC
TRBV5-1	TRBD1	many	TRBJ1-2	CASSLALGGYYGYTF	TGCGCCAGCAGCTTGGCGCTAGGGGGCTACTATGGCTACACCTTC
TRBV30	TRBD1	.	TRBJ1-2	CAWSRQGAPGYTF	TGTGCCTGGAGTCGACAGGGGGCGCCTGGCTACACCTTC
TRBV2	.	.	TRBJ1-5	CASSELRGRDQPQHF	TGTGCCAGCAGTGAACTCCGCGGGCGGGATCAGCCCCAGCATTTT
TRBV7-2	.	.	TRBJ1-1	CASSLEVPEAFF	TGTGCCAGCAGCTTAGAAGTCCCTGAAGCTTTCTTT
TRBV9	.	few	TRBJ2-1	CASSVLGGVGNEQFF	TGTGCCAGCAGCGTATTAGGTGGAGTTGGCAATGAGCAGTTCTTC
TRBV6-5	.	.	TRBJ1-3	CATLKGSGNTIYF	TGTGCCACCCTAAAGGGGTCTGGAAACACCATATATTTT
TRBV4-2	.	.	TRBJ2-7	CASTRGGESYEQYF	TGTGCCAGCACCCGGGGCGGGGAGTCCTACGAGCAGTACTTC
TRBV27	.	.	TRBJ2-1	CASSSTRNSYNEQFF	TGTGCCAGCAGTTCGACTAGAAACTCCTACAATGAGCAGTTCTTC
TRBV29-1	.	few	TRBJ1-1	CSVEGGQNTEAFF	TGCAGCGTTGAAGGGGGGCAGAACACTGAAGCTTTCTTT
TRBV5-1	.	many	TRBJ2-1	CASTSTGTSGDEQFF	TGCGCCAGCACCTCGACTGGGACATCAGGCGATGAGCAGTTCTTC
TRBV29-1	.	.	TRBJ1-1	CSVLGPLNTEAFF	TGCAGCGTGTTGGGGCCCCTGAACACTGAAGCTTTCTTT
TRBV5-6	.	few	TRBJ1-6	CASSLDGGVTGSPLHF	TGTGCCAGCAGCTTGGATGGGGGGGTAACGGGATCACCCCTCCACTTT